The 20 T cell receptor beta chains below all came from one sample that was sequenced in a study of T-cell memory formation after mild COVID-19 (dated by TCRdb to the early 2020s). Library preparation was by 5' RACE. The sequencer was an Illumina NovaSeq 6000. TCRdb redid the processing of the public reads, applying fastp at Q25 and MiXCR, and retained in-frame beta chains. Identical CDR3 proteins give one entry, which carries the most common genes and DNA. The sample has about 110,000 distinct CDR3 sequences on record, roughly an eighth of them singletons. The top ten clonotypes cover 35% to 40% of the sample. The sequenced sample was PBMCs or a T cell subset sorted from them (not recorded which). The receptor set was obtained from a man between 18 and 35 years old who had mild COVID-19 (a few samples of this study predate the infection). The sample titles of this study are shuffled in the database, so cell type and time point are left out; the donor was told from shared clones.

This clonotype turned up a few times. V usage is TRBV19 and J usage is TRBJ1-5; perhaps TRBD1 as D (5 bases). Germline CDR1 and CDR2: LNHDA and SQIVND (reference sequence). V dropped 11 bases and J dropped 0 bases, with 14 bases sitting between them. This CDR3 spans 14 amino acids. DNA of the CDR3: TGTGCCGGATCCGGGGGATATAGCAATCAGCCCCAGCATTTT. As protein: CAGSGGYSNQPQHF.

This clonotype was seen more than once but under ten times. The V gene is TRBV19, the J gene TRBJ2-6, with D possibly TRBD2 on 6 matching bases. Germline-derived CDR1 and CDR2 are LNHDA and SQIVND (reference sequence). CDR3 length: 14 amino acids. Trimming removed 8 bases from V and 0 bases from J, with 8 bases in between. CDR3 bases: TGTGCCAGTGGCGGGGTCTCTGGGGCCAACGTCCTGACTTTC. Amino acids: CASGGVSGANVLTF.

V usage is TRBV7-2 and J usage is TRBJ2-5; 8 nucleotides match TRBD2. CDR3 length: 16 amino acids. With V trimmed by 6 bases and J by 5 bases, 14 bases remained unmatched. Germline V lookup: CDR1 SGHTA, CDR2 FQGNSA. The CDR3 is CASRSLTSGGGETQYF. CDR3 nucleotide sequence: TGTGCCAGCAGATCCCTCACTAGCGGAGGGGGTGAGACCCAGTACTTC.

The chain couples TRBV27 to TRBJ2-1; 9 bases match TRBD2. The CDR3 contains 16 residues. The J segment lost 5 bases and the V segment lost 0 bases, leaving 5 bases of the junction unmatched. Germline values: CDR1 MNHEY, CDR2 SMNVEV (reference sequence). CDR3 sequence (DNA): TGTGCCAGCAGTTTATCTGGCGGGGGGGGGCACAATGAGCAGTTCTTC. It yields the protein CASSLSGGGGHNEQFF.

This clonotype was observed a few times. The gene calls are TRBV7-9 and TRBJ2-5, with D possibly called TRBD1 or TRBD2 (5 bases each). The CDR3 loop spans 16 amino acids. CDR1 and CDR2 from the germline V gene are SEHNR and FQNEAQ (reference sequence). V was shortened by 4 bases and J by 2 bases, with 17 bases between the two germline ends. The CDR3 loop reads CASSYHVPGPQETQYF. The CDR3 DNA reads TGTGCCAGCAGCTACCACGTACCGGGACCTCAAGAGACCCAGTACTTC.

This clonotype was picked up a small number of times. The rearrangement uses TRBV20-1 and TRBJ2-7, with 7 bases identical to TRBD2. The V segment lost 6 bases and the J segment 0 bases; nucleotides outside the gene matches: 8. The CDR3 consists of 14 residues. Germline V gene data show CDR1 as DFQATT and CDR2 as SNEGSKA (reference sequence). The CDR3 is CSAGTTESSYEQYF. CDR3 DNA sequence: TGCAGTGCCGGGACTACCGAAAGCTCCTACGAGCAGTACTTC.

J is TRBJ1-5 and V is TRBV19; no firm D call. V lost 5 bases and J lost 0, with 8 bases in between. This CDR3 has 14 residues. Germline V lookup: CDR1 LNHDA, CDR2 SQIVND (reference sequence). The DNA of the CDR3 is TGTGCCAGTAGTTGGTTGGGTAGCAATCAGCCCCAGCATTTT. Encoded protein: CASSWLGSNQPQHF.

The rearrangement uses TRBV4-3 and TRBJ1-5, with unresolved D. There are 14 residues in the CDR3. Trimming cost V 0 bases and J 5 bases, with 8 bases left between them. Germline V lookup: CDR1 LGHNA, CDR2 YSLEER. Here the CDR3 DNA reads TGCGCCAGCAGCCAAGATCCCGTCGATCAGCCCCAGCATTTT. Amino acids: CASSQDPVDQPQHF.

The CDR3 DNA sequence: TGCAGCGCAACTTTGCCGGGGAGGACCGGGGAGCTGTTTTTT. Its translation: CSATLPGRTGELFF. The genes are TRBV29-1 and TRBJ2-2; a possible D gene is TRBD2 (6 bases). The ends were cut back, 7 bases at V and 5 bases at J, with 17 bases in the middle. CDR1 is SQVTM and CDR2 is ANQGSEA in the germline V gene. CDR3 size: 14 residues.

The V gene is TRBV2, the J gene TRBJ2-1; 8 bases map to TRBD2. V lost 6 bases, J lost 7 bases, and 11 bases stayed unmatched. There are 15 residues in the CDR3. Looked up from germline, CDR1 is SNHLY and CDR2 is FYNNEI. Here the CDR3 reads CASRGFGGALNEQFF. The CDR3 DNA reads TGTGCCAGCAGAGGGTTCGGGGGGGCCCTTAATGAGCAGTTCTTC.

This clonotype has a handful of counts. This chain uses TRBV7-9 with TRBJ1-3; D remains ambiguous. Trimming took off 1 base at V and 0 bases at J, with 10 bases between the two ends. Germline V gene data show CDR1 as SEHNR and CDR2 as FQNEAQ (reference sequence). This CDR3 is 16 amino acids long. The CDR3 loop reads CASSLVGSHSGNTIYF. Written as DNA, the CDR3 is TGTGCCAGCAGCTTAGTCGGGAGCCACTCTGGAAACACCATATATTTT.

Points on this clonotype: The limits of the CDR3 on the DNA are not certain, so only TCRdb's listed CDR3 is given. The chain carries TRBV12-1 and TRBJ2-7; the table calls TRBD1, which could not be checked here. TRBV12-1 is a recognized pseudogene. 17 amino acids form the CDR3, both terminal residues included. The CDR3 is CASSKFGPGTAYYEQYV.

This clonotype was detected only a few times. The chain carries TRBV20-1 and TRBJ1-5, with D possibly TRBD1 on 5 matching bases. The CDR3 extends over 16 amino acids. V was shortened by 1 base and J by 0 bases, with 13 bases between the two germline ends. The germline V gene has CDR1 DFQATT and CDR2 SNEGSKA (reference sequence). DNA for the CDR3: TGCAGTGCTAGAGCCATGGACACTACTAGCAATCAGCCCCAGCATTTT. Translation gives CSARAMDTTSNQPQHF.

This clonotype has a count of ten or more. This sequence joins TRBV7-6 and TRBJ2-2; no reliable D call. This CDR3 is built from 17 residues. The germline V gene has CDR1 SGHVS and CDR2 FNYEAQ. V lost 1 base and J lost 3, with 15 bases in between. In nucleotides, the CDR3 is TGTGCCAGCAGCTTAGAAGGTCAGCCTAGAGACACCGGGGAGCTGTTTTTT. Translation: CASSLEGQPRDTGELFF.

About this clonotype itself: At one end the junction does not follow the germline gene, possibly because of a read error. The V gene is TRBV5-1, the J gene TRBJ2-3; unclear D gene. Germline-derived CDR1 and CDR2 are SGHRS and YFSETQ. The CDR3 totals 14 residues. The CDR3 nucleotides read TGCGCCAGCACCTTGGCGGTGGGCACAGATACGCAGTATTTT. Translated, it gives CASTLAVGTDTQYF.

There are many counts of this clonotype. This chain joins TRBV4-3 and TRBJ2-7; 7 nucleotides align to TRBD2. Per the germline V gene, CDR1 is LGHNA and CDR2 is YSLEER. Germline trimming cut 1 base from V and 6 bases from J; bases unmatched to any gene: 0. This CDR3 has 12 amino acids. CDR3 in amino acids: CASSQGGGEQYF. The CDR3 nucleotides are TGCGCCAGCAGCCAAGGGGGGGGCGAGCAGTACTTC.

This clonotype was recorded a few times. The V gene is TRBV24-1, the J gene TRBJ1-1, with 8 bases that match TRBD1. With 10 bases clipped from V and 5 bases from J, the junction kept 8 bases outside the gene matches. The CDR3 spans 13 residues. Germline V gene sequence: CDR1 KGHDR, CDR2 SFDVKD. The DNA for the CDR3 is TGTGCCACTCAGACAGGGGCGAGTACTGAAGCTTTCTTT. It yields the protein CATQTGASTEAFF.

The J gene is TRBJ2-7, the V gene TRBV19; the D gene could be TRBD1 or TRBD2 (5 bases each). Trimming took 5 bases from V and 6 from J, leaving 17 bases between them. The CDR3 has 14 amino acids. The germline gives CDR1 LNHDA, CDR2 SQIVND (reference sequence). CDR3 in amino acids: CASSPGPPGTEQYF. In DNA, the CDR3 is TGTGCCAGTAGTCCGGGACCGCCCGGCACCGAGCAGTACTTC.

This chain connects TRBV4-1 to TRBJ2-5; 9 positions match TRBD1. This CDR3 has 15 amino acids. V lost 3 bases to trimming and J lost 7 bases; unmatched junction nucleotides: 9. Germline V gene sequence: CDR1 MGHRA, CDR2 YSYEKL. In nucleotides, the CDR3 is TGCGCCAGCAGCCACGGGACAGGGTATGATGGGACCCAGTACTTC. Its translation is CASSHGTGYDGTQYF.

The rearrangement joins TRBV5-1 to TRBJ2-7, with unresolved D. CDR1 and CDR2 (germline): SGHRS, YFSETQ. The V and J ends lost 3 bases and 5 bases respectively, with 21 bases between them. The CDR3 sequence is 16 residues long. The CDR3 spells CASSSGWGPTSDEQYF. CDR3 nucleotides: TGCGCCAGCAGCTCCGGGTGGGGTCCCACATCGGACGAGCAGTACTTC.